This T cell receptor (beta chain) was obtained from a study of blood T cells in healthy people across ages (dated by TCRdb to between 2014 and 2017). Broadly, across the study: Template switching captured roughly one uniquely barcoded TCR beta cDNA molecule per two T cells in model experiments. To avoid experimental bias, donors of different ages were spread randomly across the sequencing lanes. For two donors (one aged 18 to 30 and one aged 80 or older), the study analyzed two additional independent replicas of 1 million unique cDNA reads from the same blood draw. The donors were divided into four age groups: young (average 16 years), middle-aged (roughly 40), aged (roughly 60) and long-lived (more than 75). Using deep sequencing normalized with unique cDNA molecular identifiers, the study measured how TCR beta repertoire diversity changes with age. General conclusions and limits of the study: Donor CMV infection status was unknown, potentially confounding age-related changes in expanded clonotypes. Observed TCR beta diversity per million T cells fell roughly linearly with age, and a significant reduction was already apparent by age roughly 40. Compared with the aged group, the long-lived group had more naive CD4+ T cells, fewer expanded clones and increased TCR diversity, a pattern suggesting age selection. There was a strong correlation between observed TCR beta diversity and the percentage of naive T cells measured by flow cytometry. Estimates of total diversity from one million sequenced T cells were regarded as lower bounds and underestimates. Conclusive comparison of naive and antigen-experienced compartments was prevented by the profiling of bulk unsorted PBMCs.

A remark on this clonotype: Its target antigen remains unknown. One junction end does not reproduce the germline sequence, and a read error may be involved.

Systemically healthy Caucasian individuals from Russia, 35 to 50 in total and aged roughly 6 to 95 years, were included as donors. Each donor gave 8 to 10 milliliters of peripheral blood, drawn into EDTA-treated Vacutainer tubes. PBMCs were isolated by Ficoll-Paque density-gradient centrifugation, with at least 7 million obtained per sample. Total RNA, at least 6 micrograms per sample, was extracted from PBMCs with Trizol reagent. For every donor, an aliquot of PBMCs went through flow cytometry to measure the percentages of naive CD45RAhigh/CD27high T cells. CDR1 and CDR2, per the germline V gene, are SGHRS and YFSETQ. There are 15 amino acids in the CDR3, from cysteine to phenylalanine inclusive. Only the CDR3 DNA stays, 45 bases, in frame from base 1. The library was obtained by 5' RACE. Data came from an Illumina HiSeq 2500. A second roughly 7 to 11 cycle PCR used a sample-barcoded 5' primer and a J-beta primer mix. A template-switch 5' adaptor carrying 12 random nucleotides introduced a unique molecular identifier onto each TCR beta cDNA molecule. At least 2.5 million CDR3-containing paired-end reads were obtained from each sample. First-strand cDNA synthesis was performed from all RNA using the Mint cDNA synthesis kit, with priming by a TRBC-specific oligonucleotide. After uracil-DNA glycosylase treatment, a first 18-cycle PCR used universal primers M1SS and BC2_uni_R on all cDNA. The study's processing was this. Each sample was normalized by randomly selecting 1 million high-quality reads, each carrying a distinct molecular identifier. Instead of being binned into consensus sequences, reads with shared molecular identifiers were discarded. MiTCR, set to a Q25 quality threshold and the strictest error-elimination algorithm, was used for CDR3 identification, clonotype clustering and error correction. A nonparametric unseen species model with Euler transformation was used to estimate a lower bound on total TCR beta diversity. TCRdb's own reprocessing of the public reads used fastp at Q25 and MiXCR and kept productive beta chains. For every CDR3 protein sequence, its rows merge into one entry that carries the most common genes and DNA. The authors' filters were not applied to this entry. Recorded for this sample are 700,000 or so distinct CDR3 sequences; 22% of them occurred a single time. 20% to 25% of the sample goes to the ten largest clones.

The sample comprised blood. This chain joins TRBV5-1 to TRBJ2-1, and 9 junction bases match TRBD2. The receptor was derived from a man between 70 and 80 years old in good health. The CDR3 here reads CASSLAGDSYNEQFF. The nucleotides read TGTGCCAGCAGTTTAGCGGGGGACTCCTACAATGAGCAGTTCTTC. With all but the CDR3 taken from the reference TRBV5-1 and TRBJ2-1 genes, the full variable domain is: KAGVTQTPRYLIKTRGQQVTLSCSPISGHRSVSWYQQTPGQGLQFLFEYFSETQRNKGNFPGRFSGRQFSNSRSEMNVSTLELGDSALYLCASSLAGDSYNEQFFGPGTRLTVL.